This TCR beta chain originates from a study of CXCR3-negative and CXCR3-positive naive CD8 T cells. Study-wide points: Naive cells, whether CXCR3-negative or CXCR3-positive, had similar TRBV-TRBJ usage, while memory cells differed. Researchers report that CXCR3-positive naive cells carry more hydrophobic TRB CDR3s than CXCR3-negative naive cells. Comparably high diversity was seen in both naive subsets, and much lower diversity in memory CD8+ cells.

Concerning this clonotype: The target antigen is unknown.

All TRB cDNA libraries came from 5' RACE performed with UMI labels. TCRdb re-called the 5' RACE reads and catalogs CDR3 proteins one per entry, DNA excluded. Its table records roughly 63,000 distinct CDR3 sequences. The CDR3 length is 16 residues. Germline V gene sequence: CDR1 KGHDR, CDR2 SFDVKD. Sequencing was performed on naive CXCR3+ CD8+ T cells from blood. Subset indicated: CD45RO-CCR7+CD27+CD95- naive CD8+ T cells expressing CXCR3 (TNR3+). This chain links TRBV24-1 with TRBJ2-3; TCRdb designates TRBD2, a call that cannot be tested without DNA. The sequence came from a human donor in good health. Some clones in this sample may be carry-over from other donors' samples. CDR3 residues: CATSSTSGGNTDTQYF.